The 28 T cell receptor beta chains in this list originate from one sample, sequenced in a study of blood T cells in healthy people across ages. Through a sample-barcoded 5' primer and a J-beta primer mix, a second PCR was run for roughly 6 to 12 cycles. One entry per CDR3 protein, called by TCRdb with MiXCR from the 5' RACE reads. This sample carries some 1.4 million distinct CDR3 sequences, roughly 45% of them seen once, and the ten largest clones take 6.5% to 10%. The material sequenced was blood. These receptor sequences come from a young woman in good health.

This clonotype has just a few counts. The CDR3 here is CASSQFGNEQFF. In nucleotides, the CDR3 is TGTGCCAGCAGCCAGTTCGGCAATGAGCAGTTCTTC. This rearrangement joins TRBV3-1 to TRBJ2-1, with unresolved D. The germline CDR1 and CDR2 sequences are LGHDT and YNNKEL (reference sequence). V lost 3 bases to trimming and J lost 6 bases, with 6 bases between them. The CDR3 sequence is 12 residues long.

The V gene is TRBV6-5, the J gene TRBJ1-1; TRBD1 is a possible D gene (6 bases). The V gene's germline CDR1 is MNHEY and CDR2 SVGAGI. The length of the CDR3 is 14 residues. V was pared by 8 bases and J by 1 base, with 14 bases between. CDR3 sequence reads: CASRGGGGNTEAFF. The CDR3 nucleotides read TGTGCCAGCCGGGGGGGAGGGGGGAACACTGAAGCTTTCTTT.

This rearrangement joins TRBV20-1 to TRBJ2-7, with 8 positions matching TRBD2. Germline values: CDR1 DFQATT, CDR2 SNEGSKA (reference sequence). Trimming took 4 bases from V and 3 from J; bases not matched to a gene: 8. This CDR3 contains 14 residues. The CDR3 coding sequence is TGCAGTGCTAAAACTGGGACTAGTGTCTACGAGCAGTACTTC. This translates into CSAKTGTSVYEQYF.

J is TRBJ1-6 and V is TRBV3-1, with TRBD1 identical over 10 bases. The V gene end was trimmed by 3 bases and the J gene end by 9 bases; junction bases not matched to a gene: 2. The CDR3 sequence is 14 residues long. Germline V gene sequence: CDR1 LGHDT, CDR2 YNNKEL (reference sequence). The CDR3 is CASSHGTGASPLHF. The CDR3 DNA is TGTGCCAGCAGCCACGGGACAGGGGCTTCACCCCTCCACTTT. Filled out from reference TRBV3-1 and TRBJ1-6, the complete variable domain reads DTAVSQTPKYLVTQMGNDKSIKCEQNLGHDTMYWYKQDSKKFLKIMFSYNNKELIINETVPNRFSPKSPDKAHLNLHINSLELGDSAVYFCASSHGTGASPLHFGNGTRLTVT.

The table lists this clonotype with a few counts. The J gene is TRBJ1-1, the V gene TRBV4-1; D perhaps matches TRBD1 (6 bases). Between the trimmed V and J ends, which lost 6 bases and 3 bases, there was a span of 23 bases. CDR1 and CDR2 from the germline V gene are MGHRA and YSYEKL. The CDR3 runs to 17 residues. CDR3 coding DNA: TGCGCCAGCAGTACGGGAGGGGGAAGCCTAGCGGACACTGAAGCTTTCTTT. It specifies CASSTGGGSLADTEAFF.

This clonotype has only a few counts. V and J are TRBV2 and TRBJ2-1; 11 nucleotides align to TRBD1. With 5 bases clipped from V and 6 bases from J, the junction kept 6 bases outside the gene matches. The CDR3 runs 15 residues. Germline CDR1 SNHLY, CDR2 FYNNEI. The CDR3 sequence is CASSTWDRGVNEQFF. The CDR3 DNA follows: TGTGCCAGCAGTACCTGGGACAGGGGGGTCAATGAGCAGTTCTTC.

This clonotype was counted a few times. CDR3 loop: CASSLVPIVGELFF. Here the CDR3 DNA reads TGTGCCAGCAGCTTAGTACCGATTGTCGGGGAGCTGTTTTTT. The rearrangement joins TRBV7-2 to TRBJ2-2; no clear D. The CDR3 has 14 residues. The germline V gene has CDR1 SGHTA and CDR2 FQGNSA. Trimming took 1 base from V and 7 from J, leaving 10 bases between them. The whole variable domain, filled in from reference TRBV7-2 and TRBJ2-2, reads GAGVSQSPSNKVTEKGKDVELRCDPISGHTALYWYRQSLGQGLEFLIYFQGNSAPDKSGLPSDRFSAERTGGSVSTLTIQRTQQEDSAVYLCASSLVPIVGELFFGEGSRLTVL.

This clonotype was found a few times. CDR3 bases: TGTGCCAGCAGTGAAGGGATAGCGGACTACTACGAGCAGTACTTC. Protein: CASSEGIADYYEQYF. The rearrangement links TRBV6-1 to TRBJ2-7; perhaps TRBD2 as D (6 bases). CDR1 and CDR2 from the germline V gene are MNHNS and SASEGT. V lost 1 base and J 3 bases, leaving 13 bases between the germline ends. The CDR3 has 15 amino acids.

The chain combines TRBV24-1 with TRBJ1-5; 7 nucleotides align to TRBD1. V trimming: 4 bases; J trimming: 0 bases; junction bases outside the gene matches: 5. The germline gives CDR1 KGHDR, CDR2 SFDVKD. The CDR3 is made up of 16 amino acids. DNA for the CDR3: TGTGCCACCAGTGACTTGACAGGGAATAGCAATCAGCCCCAGCATTTT. Amino acids: CATSDLTGNSNQPQHF.

Here the CDR3 DNA reads TGTGCCACCAGCAGAGACCCTCTGACGGGCACAGATACGCAGTATTTT. The encoded protein is CATSRDPLTGTDTQYF. The chain is built from TRBV15 and TRBJ2-3; D remains ambiguous. V was shortened by 0 bases and J by 1 base, with 11 bases between the two germline ends. The V gene's germline CDR1 is LNHNV and CDR2 YYDKDF (reference sequence). The CDR3 totals 16 residues.

The sample holds a few counts of this clonotype. The chain combines TRBV28 with TRBJ1-2, with TRBD1 as a possible D gene (5 bases). This CDR3 spans 15 amino acids. The V gene's germline CDR1 is MDHEN and CDR2 SYDVKM. V dropped 3 bases and J dropped 8 bases, with 19 bases sitting between them. For the CDR3, the DNA is TGTGCCAGCAGTTTTCGGGACCTCGGAATGGGGGGCTACACCTTC. Its translation is CASSFRDLGMGGYTF.

This chain uses TRBV29-1 with TRBJ1-2; D is uncertain. The V gene lost 1 base and the J gene lost 8 bases, with 11 bases spanning the gap. CDR3 length: 12 residues. CDR1 and CDR2 from the germline V gene are SQVTM and ANQGSEA. The chain's CDR3 is CSVEGGELGYTF. CDR3 in DNA: TGCAGCGTTGAAGGAGGTGAGCTGGGCTACACCTTC.

The genes are TRBV6-1 and TRBJ1-4, with D perhaps matching TRBD1 (6 bases). Trimming took 7 bases from V and 5 from J, leaving 14 bases between them. The CDR3 has 14 residues. Germline CDR1 and CDR2: MNHNS and SASEGT. CDR3: CASNSGVHNEKLFF. The CDR3 DNA sequence: TGTGCCAGCAATTCAGGGGTCCACAATGAAAAACTGTTTTTT.

This chain uses TRBV25-1 with TRBJ2-3, with unresolved D. Trimming pared 1 base from V and 1 base from J, leaving 6 bases between. The CDR3 has 14 residues. CDR1 and CDR2 from the germline V gene are MGHDK and SYGVNS. The DNA for the CDR3 is TGTGCCAGCAGTGAATCTTGGGGCACAGATACGCAGTATTTT. Translated: CASSESWGTDTQYF.

Ten or more counts support this clonotype. The V and J genes are TRBV2 and TRBJ2-4; D gene uncertain. The germline CDR1 and CDR2 sequences are SNHLY and FYNNEI. The ends were cut back, 4 bases at V and 6 bases at J, with 1 base in the middle. This CDR3 has 10 residues. DNA of the CDR3: TGTGCCAGCAGTGGAAACATTCAGTACTTC. Residues: CASSGNIQYF.

The V call is TRBV6-5, the J call TRBJ2-1; 11 bases map to TRBD1. Germline-derived CDR1 and CDR2 are MNHEY and SVGAGI. CDR3 length equals 16 residues. V dropped 6 bases and J dropped 4; count of bases not matched to a gene: 8. For the CDR3, the DNA is TGTGCCAGCAGATCCGCCGGGACAGGGGGTTACAATGAGCAGTTCTTC. Protein product: CASRSAGTGGYNEQFF.

The chain is built from TRBV6-6 and TRBJ2-1, with 8 bases identical to TRBD1. Germline CDR1 is MNHNY and CDR2 is SVGAGI (reference sequence). The CDR3 is made up of 14 amino acids. With V trimmed by 6 bases and J by 5 bases, 6 bases remained unmatched. CDR3 amino acids: CASSWGQANNEQFF. Written as DNA, the CDR3 is TGTGCCAGCAGCTGGGGACAGGCCAACAATGAGCAGTTCTTC.

To note about this clonotype: An end of the junction differs from the germline gene, which may be a read error. The chain carries TRBV7-7 and TRBJ2-5; 7 bases align to TRBD2. Germline CDR1 SSHAT, CDR2 FNYEAQ (reference sequence). The CDR3 has 16 residues. CDR3 nucleotide sequence: TGTGCTAGCAGCGCAGATCTAGCGGCGCCCCAAGAGACCCAGTACTTC. This gives the protein CASSADLAAPQETQYF.

This clonotype has only one observation. The chain uses TRBV7-2 and TRBJ2-5; D perhaps matches TRBD2 (5 bases). Near its end, the DNA agrees better with TRBJ2-7, so the J call may be wrong. The germline V gene encodes CDR1 SGHTA and CDR2 FQGNSA. There are 14 residues in the CDR3. Here the CDR3 reads CASSSRKRVHEQYF. The DNA of the CDR3 is TGTGCCAGCAGCTCTAGAAAGAGGGTGCACGAGCAGTACTTC.

In DNA form, the CDR3 reads TGTGCCACCAGCAGAGAACTAGCGGGAGTTGGGCAAGAGACCCAGTACTTC. Translation: CATSRELAGVGQETQYF. The chain recombines TRBV15 with TRBJ2-5, with 11 bases fitting TRBD2. Germline trimming cut 0 bases from V and 2 bases from J; bases unmatched to any gene: 5. The germline gives CDR1 LNHNV, CDR2 YYDKDF (reference sequence). The length of the CDR3 is 17 residues.

CDR3 nucleotide sequence: TGTGCCAGCAGTAAACCAAGCGCCGGGCAGTACTTC. It codes for CASSKPSAGQYF. The chain combines TRBV2 with TRBJ2-4, with no clear D. CDR3 length: 12 amino acids. CDR1 is SNHLY and CDR2 is FYNNEI in the germline V gene. Trimming removed 5 bases at V and 13 bases at J, with 15 bases between.

This chain uses TRBV6-5 with TRBJ1-4; no reliable D call. CDR3 length: 14 residues. The germline V and J ends were trimmed by 8 bases and 4 bases, with 14 bases remaining between them. Looked up from germline, CDR1 is MNHEY and CDR2 is SVGAGI. Here the CDR3 DNA reads TGTGCCAGCCGTCCGAGGCGGTTTAATGAAAAACTGTTTTTT. It translates to CASRPRRFNEKLFF.

With respect to this clonotype: The germline gene is not matched at one end of the junction; a read error may be the cause. The chain combines TRBV6-2 or TRBV6-3 with TRBJ2-7; no clear D gene. The CDR3 extends over 13 amino acids. The V gene's germline CDR1 is MNHEY and CDR2 SVGEGT. For the CDR3, the DNA is TGTGCCAGCAGTCACTCTTTCGGCTACGAGCAGTACTTC. Protein sequence: CASSHSFGYEQYF.

The chain uses TRBV20-1 and TRBJ1-5, with 12 bases lining up with TRBD1. The germline V gene has CDR1 DFQATT and CDR2 SNEGSKA (reference sequence). The CDR3 contains 16 residues. The junction had 14 bases not matched to a gene; V was cut back by 7 bases and J by 7 bases. CDR3 amino acids: CSGASPGQGAEQPQHF. DNA for the CDR3: TGCAGTGGGGCTAGCCCGGGACAGGGGGCGGAACAGCCCCAGCATTTT.

The chain joins TRBV29-1 to TRBJ2-1, with D possibly matching TRBD1 (6 bases). The germline V gene has CDR1 SQVTM and CDR2 ANQGSEA. The length of the CDR3 is 12 residues. CDR3 in amino acids: CRAKDSYNEQFF. The DNA of the CDR3 is TGCAGAGCGAAGGACAGCTACAATGAGCAGTTCTTC.

This clonotype showed up just once. This chain joins TRBV14 and TRBJ1-3; D remains ambiguous. The CDR3 contains 17 residues. Trimming stripped 5 bases from V and 1 base from J, with 18 bases between. Looked up from germline, CDR1 is SGHDN and CDR2 is FVKESK. The CDR3 protein is CASSWGQERMSGNTIYF. The CDR3 DNA sequence: TGTGCCAGCAGCTGGGGTCAAGAAAGGATGTCTGGAAACACCATATATTTT. The full variable domain, rest sourced from reference TRBV14 and TRBJ1-3, is EAGVTQFPSHSVIEKGQTVTLRCDPISGHDNLYWYRRVMGKEIKFLLHFVKESKQDESGMPNNRFLAERTGGTYSTLKVQPAELEDSGVYFCASSWGQERMSGNTIYFGEGSWLTVV.

This clonotype has more than one count but fewer than ten. This sequence joins TRBV7-9 and TRBJ2-3; possibly TRBD1 for D (6 bases). Germline V gives CDR1 SEHNR, CDR2 FQNEAQ (reference sequence). The CDR3 has 14 residues. The V gene lost 6 bases and the J gene lost 2 bases, with 12 bases spanning the gap. This CDR3 is CASSWTANTDTQYF. CDR3 bases: TGTGCCAGCAGTTGGACAGCGAACACAGATACGCAGTATTTT.

V usage is TRBV30 and J usage is TRBJ2-5; D is ambiguous. TRBJ2-7 matches the DNA end more closely, so the J call is doubtful. CDR3 length equals 12 residues. Germline lookup yields CDR1 GTSNPN and CDR2 SVGIG (reference sequence). The CDR3 DNA reads TGTGCCTGGAGCCTATCCAGTAACGAGCAGTACTTC. Encoded protein: CAWSLSSNEQYF.